This TCR beta chain was identified in a study of CD8+CD57+ T cells in acquired aplastic anemia. Overall study context: On average, sorted CD4+ and CD8+ cells gave 3.2 ug of DNA.

V dropped 8 bases and J dropped 6 bases, with 17 bases sitting between them. The CDR3 consists of 13 residues. The TCR beta profiling, which covered VDJ combination and CDR3 sequence, was carried out using genomic DNA as the template. From the reads, TCRdb called clonotypes with MiXCR, one entry per CDR3 protein. The sample shows approximately 200,000 distinct CDR3 sequences, about half of them seen only once. Before being chosen for sequencing, patients had shown CD8+CD57+ cell expansion by flow cytometry. The sequence was collected from a human donor with aplastic anemia. The sequenced sample consisted of sorted CD4+, CD8+, or CD8+CD57+ T cells (not recorded which) from PBMCs. The chain employs TRBV12-3 or TRBV12-4 and TRBJ2-7; possibly TRBD1 for D (6 bases). The CDR3 region is CASDLNQGTEQYF. In nucleotides, the CDR3 is TGTGCCAGCGATCTTAACCAGGGGACCGAGCAGTACTTC.